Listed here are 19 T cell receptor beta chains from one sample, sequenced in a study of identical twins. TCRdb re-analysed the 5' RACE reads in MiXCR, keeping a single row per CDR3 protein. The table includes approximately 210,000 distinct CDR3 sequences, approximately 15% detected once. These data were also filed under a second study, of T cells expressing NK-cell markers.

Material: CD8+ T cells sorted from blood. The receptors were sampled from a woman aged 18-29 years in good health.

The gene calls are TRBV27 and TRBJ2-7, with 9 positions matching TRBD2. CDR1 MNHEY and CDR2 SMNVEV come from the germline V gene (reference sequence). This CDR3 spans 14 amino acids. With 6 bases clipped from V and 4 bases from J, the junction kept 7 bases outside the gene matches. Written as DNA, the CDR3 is TGTGCCAGCAGCCATAGAGCGGGGGGATACGAGCAGTACTTC. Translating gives CASSHRAGGYEQYF.

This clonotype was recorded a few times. As DNA, the CDR3 is TGTGCCAGCAGTTTACGCACTGACTCCTACGAGCAGTACTTC. This codes for CASSLRTDSYEQYF. The chain has TRBV2 and TRBJ2-7; D gene uncertain. There are 14 residues in the CDR3. Germline CDR1 is SNHLY and CDR2 is FYNNEI. Trimming removed 5 bases from V and 0 bases from J, with 11 bases in between. The full variable domain, rest sourced from reference TRBV2 and TRBJ2-7, is EPEVTQTPSHQVTQMGQEVILRCVPISNHLYFYWYRQILGQKVEFLVSFYNNEISEKSEIFDDQFSVERPDGSNFTLKIRSTKLEDSAMYFCASSLRTDSYEQYFGPGTRLTVT.

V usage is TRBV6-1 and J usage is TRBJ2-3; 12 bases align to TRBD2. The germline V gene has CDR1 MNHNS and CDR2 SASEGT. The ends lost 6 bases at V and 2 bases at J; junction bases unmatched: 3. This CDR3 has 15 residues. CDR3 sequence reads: CASSLAGGFTDTQYF. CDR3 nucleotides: TGTGCCAGCAGCCTAGCGGGGGGGTTCACAGATACGCAGTATTTT.

The DNA of the CDR3 is TGTGCCAGCAGTTCGGGGACTAGAGAATACAATGAGCAGTTCTTC. Encoded protein: CASSSGTREYNEQFF. The chain combines TRBV27 with TRBJ2-1, with 8 positions matching TRBD2. There are 15 residues in the CDR3. Germline trimming cut 4 bases from V and 4 bases from J; bases unmatched to any gene: 6. Germline loops: CDR1 MNHEY, CDR2 SMNVEV (reference sequence).

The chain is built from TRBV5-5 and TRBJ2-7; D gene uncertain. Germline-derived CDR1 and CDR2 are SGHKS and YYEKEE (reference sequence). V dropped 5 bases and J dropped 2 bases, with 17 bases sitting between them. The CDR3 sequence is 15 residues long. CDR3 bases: TGTGCCAGCAGTGTGGCGCCGGCACAAACCTACGAGCAGTACTTC. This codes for CASSVAPAQTYEQYF.

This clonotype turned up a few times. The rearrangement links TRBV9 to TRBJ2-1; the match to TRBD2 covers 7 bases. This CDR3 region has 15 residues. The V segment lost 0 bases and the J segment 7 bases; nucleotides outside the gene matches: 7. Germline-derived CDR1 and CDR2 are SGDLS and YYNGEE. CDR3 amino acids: CASSVGEGRWNEQFF. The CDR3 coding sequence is TGTGCCAGCAGCGTAGGGGAGGGGCGATGGAATGAGCAGTTCTTC.

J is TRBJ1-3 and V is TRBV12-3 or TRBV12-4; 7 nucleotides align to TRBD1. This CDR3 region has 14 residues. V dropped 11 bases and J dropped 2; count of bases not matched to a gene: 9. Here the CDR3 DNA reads TGTGCCGGGGCGACAGGGATACCTGGAAACACCATATATTTT. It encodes CAGATGIPGNTIYF.

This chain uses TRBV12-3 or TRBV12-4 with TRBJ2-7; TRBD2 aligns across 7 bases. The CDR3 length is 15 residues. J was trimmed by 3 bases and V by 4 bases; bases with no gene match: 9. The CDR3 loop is CASSSLARGNYEQYF. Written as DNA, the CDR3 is TGTGCCAGCAGTTCACTCGCGCGGGGGAACTACGAGCAGTACTTC.

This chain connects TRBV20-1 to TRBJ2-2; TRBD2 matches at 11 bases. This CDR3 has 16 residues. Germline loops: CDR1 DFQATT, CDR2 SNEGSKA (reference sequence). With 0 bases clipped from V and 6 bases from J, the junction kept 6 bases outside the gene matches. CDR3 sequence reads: CSARDSTSGIAGELFF. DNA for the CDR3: TGCAGTGCTAGAGATTCGACTAGCGGGATTGCCGGGGAGCTGTTTTTT.

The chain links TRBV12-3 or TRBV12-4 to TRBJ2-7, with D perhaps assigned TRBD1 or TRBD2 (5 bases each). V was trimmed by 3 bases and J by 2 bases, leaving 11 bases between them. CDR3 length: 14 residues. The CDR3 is CASSFGASTYEQYF. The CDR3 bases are TGTGCCAGCAGTTTCGGGGCCTCAACCTACGAGCAGTACTTC.

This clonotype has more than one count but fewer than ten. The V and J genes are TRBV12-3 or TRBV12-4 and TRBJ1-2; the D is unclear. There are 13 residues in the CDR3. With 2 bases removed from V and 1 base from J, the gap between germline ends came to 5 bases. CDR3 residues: CASSLILNYGYTF. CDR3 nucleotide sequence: TGTGCCAGCAGTTTAATACTTAACTATGGCTACACCTTC.

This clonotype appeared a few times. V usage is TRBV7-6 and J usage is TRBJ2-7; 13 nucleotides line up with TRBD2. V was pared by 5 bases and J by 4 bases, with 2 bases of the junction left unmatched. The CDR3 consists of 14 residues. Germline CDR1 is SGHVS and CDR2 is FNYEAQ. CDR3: CASSLLAGGYEQYF. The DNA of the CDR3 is TGTGCCAGCAGCCTACTAGCGGGAGGGTACGAGCAGTACTTC.

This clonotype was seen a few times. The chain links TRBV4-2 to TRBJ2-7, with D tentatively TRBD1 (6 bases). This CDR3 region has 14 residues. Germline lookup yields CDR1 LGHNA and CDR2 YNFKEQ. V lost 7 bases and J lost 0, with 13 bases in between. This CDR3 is CASTQDRSSYEQYF. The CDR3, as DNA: TGTGCCAGCACTCAAGACAGGAGCTCCTACGAGCAGTACTTC.

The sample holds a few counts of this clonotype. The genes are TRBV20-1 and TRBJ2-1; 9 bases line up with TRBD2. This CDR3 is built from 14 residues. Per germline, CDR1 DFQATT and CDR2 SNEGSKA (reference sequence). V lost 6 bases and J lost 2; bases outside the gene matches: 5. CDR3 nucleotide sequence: TGCAGTGCGGACCTAGCGGGAACCTACAATGAGCAGTTCTTC. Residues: CSADLAGTYNEQFF.

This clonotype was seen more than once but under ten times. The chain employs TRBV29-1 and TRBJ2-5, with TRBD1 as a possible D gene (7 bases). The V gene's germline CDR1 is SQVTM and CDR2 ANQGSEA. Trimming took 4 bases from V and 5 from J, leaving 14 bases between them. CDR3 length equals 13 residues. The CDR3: CSVGRGTVETQYF. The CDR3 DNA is TGCAGCGTTGGCCGCGGGACAGTGGAGACCCAGTACTTC.

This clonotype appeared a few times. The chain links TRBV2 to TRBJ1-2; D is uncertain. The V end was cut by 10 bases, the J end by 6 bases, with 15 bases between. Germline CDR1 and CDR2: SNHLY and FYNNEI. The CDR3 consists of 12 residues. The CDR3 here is CATPYPPNGYTF. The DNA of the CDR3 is TGTGCCACCCCATACCCCCCCAATGGCTACACCTTC.

CDR3 DNA sequence: TGTGCCAGCAGCAAGGGCGTATTGGAGCAGTACTTC. Protein product: CASSKGVLEQYF. The J gene is TRBJ2-7, the V gene TRBV7-6, with D uncertain. Trimming stripped 5 bases from V and 7 bases from J, with 12 bases between. This CDR3 has 12 residues. Germline V CDR1 and CDR2: SGHVS, FNYEAQ.

The DNA for the CDR3 is TGTGCCAGCAGCTACCTTGGGGGGGCCGAAAATGAGCAGTTCTTC. Its protein is CASSYLGGAENEQFF. This chain links TRBV9 with TRBJ2-1, with D possibly TRBD2 on 7 matching bases. Per the germline V gene, CDR1 is SGDLS and CDR2 is YYNGEE. V lost 4 bases and J lost 7, with 18 bases in between. This CDR3 has 15 amino acids.

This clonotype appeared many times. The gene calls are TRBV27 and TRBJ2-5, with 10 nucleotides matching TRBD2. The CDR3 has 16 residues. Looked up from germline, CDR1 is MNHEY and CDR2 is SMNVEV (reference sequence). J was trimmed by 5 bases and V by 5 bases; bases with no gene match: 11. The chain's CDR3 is CASSHPPGLARETQYF. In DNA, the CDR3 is TGTGCCAGCAGTCACCCCCCGGGACTAGCGAGGGAGACCCAGTACTTC.